A single sample is the source of the 18 T cell receptor beta chains below, sequenced in a study of blood T cell repertoires in COVID-19. The assay was immunoSEQ multiplex PCR, and TCRdb's table has in-frame clones only and misses some. The data contain approximately 170,000 clones, about 74% of them singletons. The specimen sequenced was peripheral blood. Every receptor here comes from an elderly woman with acute or convalescent COVID-19.

This chain connects TRBV5-1 to TRBJ2-1, with 8 nucleotides matching TRBD2. The CDR3 has 12 residues. The germline gives CDR1 SGHRS, CDR2 YFSETQ. The V segment lost 7 bases and the J segment 7 bases; nucleotides outside the gene matches: 4. The CDR3 spells CASAREGNEQFF. The CDR3 DNA is TGCGCCAGCGCCCGGGAGGGGAATGAGCAGTTCTTC.

This chain uses TRBV5-6 with TRBJ2-3, with 10 bases lining up with TRBD2. CDR3 length: 16 amino acids. The trim removed 1 base at V and 3 bases at J, leaving 5 bases unmatched. The germline gives CDR1 SGHDT, CDR2 YYEEEE. The CDR3 nucleotides are TGTGCCAGCAGCTTGCCCGGGACTAGCGAGACAGATACGCAGTATTTT. The encoded protein is CASSLPGTSETDTQYF.

V is TRBV11-2 and J is TRBJ2-3, with D possibly matching TRBD1 (6 bases). This CDR3 region has 14 residues. The V gene lost 5 bases and the J gene lost 3 bases, with 12 bases spanning the gap. In germline, CDR1 is SGHAT, CDR2 FQNNGV. CDR3 sequence reads: CASSPTRGTDTQYF. The CDR3 coding sequence is TGTGCCAGCAGCCCGACGAGGGGGACAGATACGCAGTATTTT.

This chain uses TRBV27 with TRBJ1-1; tentatively, D is TRBD1 (5 bases). This CDR3 region has 13 residues. The germline V gene encodes CDR1 MNHEY and CDR2 SMNVEV (reference sequence). V gave up 6 bases and J gave up 3 bases, with 11 bases separating them. CDR3: CASRNRLDTEAFF. In nucleotides, the CDR3 is TGTGCCAGCAGAAACAGGTTGGACACTGAAGCTTTCTTT.

This rearrangement joins TRBV30 to TRBJ1-6, with D possibly matching TRBD1 (5 bases). The CDR3 runs 16 residues. Trimming shortened V by 0 bases and J by 4 bases, and 13 bases separated the two germline ends. Germline V gives CDR1 GTSNPN, CDR2 SVGIG (reference sequence). The CDR3 region has the DNA TGTGCCTGGAGTGTACAAGGGGCTCTATATAATTCACCCCTCCACTTT. It codes for CAWSVQGALYNSPLHF.

The genes are TRBV7-3 and TRBJ2-3, with a tentative D call TRBD1 (6 bases). V lost 4 bases and J lost 3, with 11 bases in between. The CDR3 has 14 amino acids. Per germline, CDR1 SGHTA and CDR2 FQGTGA. The CDR3 DNA follows: TGTGCCAGCAGCTCCTTACAGGGAACAGATACGCAGTATTTT. It encodes CASSSLQGTDTQYF.

This clone has more than one count but fewer than ten. This chain uses TRBV24-1 with TRBJ2-1; TRBD2 matches at 12 bases. The CDR3 is 14 amino acids. J gave up 8 bases and V 9 bases, and 7 bases lay outside the gene matches. The germline gives CDR1 KGHDR, CDR2 SFDVKD. CDR3 loop: CATQTSGSIDEQFF. The CDR3 DNA follows: TGTGCCACCCAGACTAGCGGGAGTATCGATGAGCAGTTCTTC.

In DNA, the CDR3 is TGTGCCACCAGCAGAGATACAGCCCAGCCTTTTTTGGAGCTGTTTTTT. Protein product: CATSRDTAQPFLELFF. This rearrangement joins TRBV15 to TRBJ2-2; D gene unclear. Trimming removed 0 bases from V and 10 bases from J, with 18 bases in between. CDR3 length equals 16 residues. In germline, CDR1 is LNHNV, CDR2 YYDKDF (reference sequence).

This sequence joins TRBV28 and TRBJ2-2, with 11 bases lining up with TRBD1. Germline CDR1 reads MDHEN; CDR2 reads SYDVKM. V was clipped by 7 bases and J by 4 bases; unmatched bases: 5. CDR3 length equals 15 residues. The CDR3 DNA follows: TGTGCCAGCATAACCGGGACAGGGGGCACCGGGGAGCTGTTTTTT. It is translated as CASITGTGGTGELFF.

V is TRBV7-2 and J is TRBJ1-5; TRBD1 matches 8 bases. The CDR3 is made up of 14 amino acids. V shed 4 bases and J 4 bases; nucleotides not matched to a gene: 3. Germline V gene data show CDR1 as SGHTA and CDR2 as FQGNSA. The DNA for the CDR3 is TGTGCCAGCAGCTGGAGGACAGGGAATCAGCCCCAGCATTTT. This gives the protein CASSWRTGNQPQHF.

The V call is TRBV14, the J call TRBJ2-1, with D perhaps matching TRBD2 (5 bases). The CDR3 covers 16 residues. Germline V gives CDR1 SGHDN, CDR2 FVKESK. V was cut by 3 bases and J by 0 bases, with 12 bases left in between. CDR3 DNA sequence: TGTGCCAGCAGCCACAATCCAGGAGGCTCCTACAATGAGCAGTTCTTC. Encoded protein: CASSHNPGGSYNEQFF. The variable domain in full, completed from reference TRBV14 and TRBJ2-1, reads EAGVTQFPSHSVIEKGQTVTLRCDPISGHDNLYWYRRVMGKEIKFLLHFVKESKQDESGMPNNRFLAERTGGTYSTLKVQPAELEDSGVYFCASSHNPGGSYNEQFFGPGTRLTVL.

This chain connects TRBV13 to TRBJ2-2; 8 bases align to TRBD2. The trim removed 5 bases at V and 0 bases at J, leaving 5 bases unmatched. Germline values: CDR1 PRHDT, CDR2 FYEKMQ (reference sequence). The length of the CDR3 is 16 residues. CDR3 nucleotide sequence: TGTGCCAGCAGCACGGGAGGGCGCGCGAACACCGGGGAGCTGTTTTTT. It yields the protein CASSTGGRANTGELFF.

J is TRBJ2-1 and V is TRBV5-4; D gene unclear. Germline values: CDR1 SGHNT, CDR2 YYREEE (reference sequence). V shed 0 bases and J shed 3 bases, with 10 bases lying between them. The CDR3 is 15 amino acids. For the CDR3, the DNA is TGTGCCAGCAGCTTGGGTCGCCCTAGCTACAATGAGCAGTTCTTC. Translating gives CASSLGRPSYNEQFF.

This chain connects TRBV7-9 to TRBJ2-1, with D possibly being TRBD1 (7 bases). Germline lookup yields CDR1 SEHNR and CDR2 FQNEAQ (reference sequence). The ends were cut back, 0 bases at V and 2 bases at J, with 8 bases in the middle. CDR3 length: 15 residues. The CDR3 DNA is TGTGCCAGCAGCTTAGCCAGGGGGGCCTACAATGAGCAGTTCTTC. This codes for CASSLARGAYNEQFF. The variable domain in full, completed from reference TRBV7-9 and TRBJ2-1, reads DTGVSQNPRHKITKRGQNVTFRCDPISEHNRLYWYRQTLGQGPEFLTYFQNEAQLEKSRLLSDRFSAERPKGSFSTLEIQRTEQGDSAMYLCASSLARGAYNEQFFGPGTRLTVL.

V gene TRBV5-1 combines with J gene TRBJ1-2; D may be TRBD1 (6 bases). Per the germline V gene, CDR1 is SGHRS and CDR2 is YFSETQ. Trimming left V 5 bases short and J 0 bases short, with 14 bases between. The CDR3 contains 15 residues. As DNA, the CDR3 is TGCGCCAGCAGGGAAAACAGGGAAGCTAACTATGGCTACACCTTC. Protein: CASRENREANYGYTF.

J is TRBJ1-6 and V is TRBV27; TRBD1 matches at 8 bases. CDR3 length: 15 residues. Germline lookup yields CDR1 MNHEY and CDR2 SMNVEV (reference sequence). Unmatched junction bases numbered 7, after V lost 2 bases and J lost 10 bases. The CDR3 reads CASSLDRGNGSPLHF. CDR3 bases: TGTGCCAGCAGTTTAGACAGGGGAAATGGATCACCCCTCCACTTT.

V is TRBV28 and J is TRBJ1-2; 7 nucleotides align to TRBD1. This CDR3 region has 13 residues. V lost 1 base to trimming and J lost 8 bases; unmatched junction nucleotides: 4. From germline, CDR1 is MDHEN and CDR2 SYDVKM. CDR3 DNA sequence: TGTGCCAGCAGTTTATCCGACAGGGTCGGCTACACCTTC. Encoded protein: CASSLSDRVGYTF.

The rearrangement links TRBV7-6 to TRBJ1-4; no definite D call. Trimming shortened V by 5 bases and J by 0 bases, and 7 bases separated the two germline ends. The germline gives CDR1 SGHVS, CDR2 FNYEAQ. The CDR3 spans 14 residues. The CDR3 DNA sequence: TGTGCCAGCAGCACGGGAGCAACTAATGAAAAACTGTTTTTT. It specifies CASSTGATNEKLFF.